What follows are 20 T cell receptor beta chains derived from one specimen sequenced in a study of shared clonotypes between healthy human individuals. Assay used: immunoSEQ multiplex PCR; TCRdb lists only in-frame clones, some missing. Of around 1.9 million clones listed, around 93% are singletons. Naive CD8 cells comprised CD45RO-negative, CCR7-positively selected cells, excluding terminally differentiated effector memory CD45RA+ cells. Sequenced input: naive CD8+ T cells from PBMCs. Every receptor here comes from a man in his late teens or twenties in good health. Some clones in this sample may be carry-over from other donors' samples.

This clone was counted only a few times. Other nucleotide sequences in the sample specify the same CDR3. The chain links TRBV10-2 to TRBJ1-5; 7 bases agree with TRBD1. Germline CDR1 and CDR2: WSHSY and SAAADI. With 5 bases clipped from V and 4 bases from J, the junction kept 2 bases outside the gene matches. The CDR3 consists of 13 residues. CDR3 loop: CASSPGGNQPQHF. In nucleotides, the CDR3 is TGCGCCAGCAGTCCAGGGGGAAATCAGCCCCAGCATTTT.

V gene TRBV10-3 combines with J gene TRBJ1-4, with D possibly matching TRBD1 (5 bases). This CDR3 contains 14 residues. CDR1 ENHRY and CDR2 SYGVKD come from the germline V gene. Trimming took 3 bases from V and 3 from J, leaving 8 bases between them. The CDR3 reads CAISDGGANEKLFF. The CDR3 coding sequence is TGTGCCATCAGTGACGGGGGGGCTAATGAAAAACTGTTTTTT.

Remarks on this clone: Within the sample, other DNA sequences also encode this same CDR3. V and J are TRBV2 and TRBJ2-1, with 10 bases aligning to TRBD2. Looked up from germline, CDR1 is SNHLY and CDR2 is FYNNEI. This CDR3 contains 15 residues. J lost 3 bases, V lost 1 base, and 0 bases had no gene match. CDR3 nucleotides: TGTGCCAGCAGTGAAGGGACTAGCGGCTACAATGAGCAGTTCTTC. Encoded protein: CASSEGTSGYNEQFF. The full variable domain, in which reference TRBV2 and TRBJ2-1 provide the parts outside the CDR3, is EPEVTQTPSHQVTQMGQEVILRCVPISNHLYFYWYRQILGQKVEFLVSFYNNEISEKSEIFDDQFSVERPDGSNFTLKIRSTKLEDSAMYFCASSEGTSGYNEQFFGPGTRLTVL.

The rearrangement links TRBV10-2 to TRBJ1-5; the D gene is possibly TRBD1 (5 bases). Trimming removed 8 bases at V and 11 bases at J, with 25 bases between. The V gene's germline CDR1 is WSHSY and CDR2 SAAADI. The CDR3 contains 15 residues. For the CDR3, the DNA is TGCGCCAGCGGTCCTGGGACCGGGGAGGGGAGGGCCCAGCATTTT. This gives the protein CASGPGTGEGRAQHF.

The V gene is TRBV6-1, the J gene TRBJ1-2; D is perhaps TRBD1 (5 bases). The ends were cut back, 3 bases at V and 5 bases at J, with 16 bases in the middle. This CDR3 has 15 residues. Germline V CDR1 and CDR2: MNHNS, SASEGT. The CDR3 sequence is CASSDPTEGTYGYTF. The CDR3 DNA reads TGTGCCAGCAGTGACCCCACCGAGGGGACGTATGGCTACACCTTC.

The CDR3 reads CASSVRLAHETIHISYEQYF. In DNA, the CDR3 is TGTGCCAGCAGTGTAAGGCTAGCGCATGAAACCATCCATATTTCCTACGAGCAGTACTTC. The chain joins TRBV2 to TRBJ2-7; TRBD2 is a possible D gene (6 bases). Germline V gives CDR1 SNHLY, CDR2 FYNNEI. The CDR3 contains 20 residues. Trimming took 4 bases from V and 1 from J, leaving 29 bases between them.

The chain carries TRBV27 and TRBJ2-7; D unresolved. V lost 8 bases to trimming and J lost 6 bases, with 5 bases between them. This CDR3 has 9 residues. Looked up from germline, CDR1 is MNHEY and CDR2 is SMNVEV (reference sequence). The CDR3 loop reads CASQVEQYF. Here the CDR3 DNA reads TGTGCCAGCCAGGTCGAGCAGTACTTC.

Note on this clone: Additional DNA sequences in this sample encode the identical CDR3. The chain recombines TRBV28 with TRBJ1-5, with 7 bases lining up with TRBD1. Germline-derived CDR1 and CDR2 are MDHEN and SYDVKM. Losses at the gene ends were 6 bases for V and 3 bases for J; bases not matched to a gene: 5. This CDR3 region has 14 residues. The CDR3 sequence is CASRPRGVNQPQHF. CDR3 bases: TGTGCCAGCAGGCCCAGGGGGGTCAATCAGCCCCAGCATTTT.

The chain employs TRBV9 and TRBJ2-5, with D possibly matching TRBD1 (7 bases). The germline gives CDR1 SGDLS, CDR2 YYNGEE. V was trimmed by 4 bases and J by 8 bases, leaving 12 bases between them. CDR3 length: 12 residues. CDR3 residues: CASSPRGDTQYF. CDR3 DNA sequence: TGTGCCAGCAGCCCCAGGGGGGATACCCAGTACTTC. Full variable domain (outside the CDR3, taken from reference TRBV9 and TRBJ2-5): DSGVTQTPKHLITATGQRVTLRCSPRSGDLSVYWYQQSLDQGLQFLIQYYNGEERAKGNILERFSAQQFPDLHSELNLSSLELGDSALYFCASSPRGDTQYFGPGTRLLVL.

The CDR3 here is CASSPVQGANYGYTF. The CDR3, as DNA: TGTGCCAGCAGTCCGGTACAGGGGGCAAACTATGGCTACACCTTC. The V gene is TRBV27, the J gene TRBJ1-2, with 9 bases that match TRBD1. Trimming took 5 bases from V and 2 from J; bases not matched to a gene: 6. The CDR3 is 15 residues long. Germline lookup yields CDR1 MNHEY and CDR2 SMNVEV (reference sequence).

The chain has TRBV6-5 and TRBJ1-6; 8 bases agree with TRBD1. V was clipped by 6 bases and J by 4 bases; unmatched bases: 2. Germline V CDR1 and CDR2: MNHEY, SVGAGI. The CDR3 covers 14 residues. The CDR3 bases are TGTGCCAGCAGCGGACAGGGTTATAATTCACCCCTCCACTTT. This translates into CASSGQGYNSPLHF.

In its sample, this clone was seen once. The rearrangement uses TRBV7-9 and TRBJ2-3; D unresolved. The germline V gene has CDR1 SEHNR and CDR2 FQNEAQ (reference sequence). With 7 bases removed from V and 4 bases from J, the gap between germline ends came to 15 bases. The CDR3 consists of 14 residues. CDR3 region: CASTPGPGPDTQYF. In DNA, the CDR3 is TGTGCCAGCACCCCGGGCCCTGGCCCAGATACGCAGTATTTT. Looking up the rest from reference TRBV7-9 and TRBJ2-3 gives the full variable domain: DTGVSQNPRHKITKRGQNVTFRCDPISEHNRLYWYRQTLGQGPEFLTYFQNEAQLEKSRLLSDRFSAERPKGSFSTLEIQRTEQGDSAMYLCASTPGPGPDTQYFGPGTRLTVL.

V and J are TRBV5-8 and TRBJ2-3; unclear D gene. The V end was cut by 0 bases, the J end by 0 bases, with 14 bases between. Per the germline V gene, CDR1 is SGHTS and CDR2 is YDEGEE. CDR3 length: 17 amino acids. In DNA form, the CDR3 reads TGTGCCAGCAGCTTGGAAGTCCGACTTCTTAGCACAGATACGCAGTATTTT. It is translated as CASSLEVRLLSTDTQYF.

The chain is built from TRBV7-9 and TRBJ2-5; D gene ambiguous. This CDR3 is 17 amino acids long. Germline loops: CDR1 SEHNR, CDR2 FQNEAQ (reference sequence). Trimming shortened V by 3 bases and J by 1 base, and 18 bases separated the two germline ends. The CDR3 DNA reads as TGTGCCAGCAGCTTTACCCATGTCGGGCAGCTCCAAGAGACCCAGTACTTC. This gives the protein CASSFTHVGQLQETQYF. Combining the CDR3 with reference TRBV7-9 and TRBJ2-5 gives the whole variable domain DTGVSQNPRHKITKRGQNVTFRCDPISEHNRLYWYRQTLGQGPEFLTYFQNEAQLEKSRLLSDRFSAERPKGSFSTLEIQRTEQGDSAMYLCASSFTHVGQLQETQYFGPGTRLLVL.

V usage is TRBV6-6 and J usage is TRBJ2-1; 7 bases are shared with TRBD1. Trimming took 6 bases from V and 8 from J; bases not matched to a gene: 10. CDR1 and CDR2 (germline): MNHNY, SVGAGI (reference sequence). This CDR3 region has 14 residues. CDR3 amino acids: CASRATRQGDEQFF. CDR3 sequence (DNA): TGTGCCAGCAGGGCGACACGGCAGGGGGATGAGCAGTTCTTC.

This clone was seen a single time. The rearrangement joins TRBV5-6 to TRBJ2-3; D is unclear. Looked up from germline, CDR1 is SGHDT and CDR2 is YYEEEE. V was cut by 1 base and J by 0 bases, with 9 bases left in between. The CDR3 runs to 15 residues. CDR3 sequence reads: CASSLPGSSTDTQYF. The CDR3, as DNA: TGTGCCAGCAGCTTGCCAGGTTCTAGCACAGATACGCAGTATTTT.

Details on this clone: This specimen includes other DNA sequences encoding the same CDR3. The chain joins TRBV5-1 to TRBJ2-7; 12 bases are a match to TRBD2. CDR3 size: 15 residues. The J segment lost 2 bases and the V segment lost 0 bases, leaving 0 bases of the junction unmatched. Germline-derived CDR1 and CDR2 are SGHRS and YFSETQ. CDR3 sequence reads: CASSLGTSGTYEQYF. The CDR3 DNA sequence: TGCGCCAGCAGCTTGGGGACTAGCGGGACCTACGAGCAGTACTTC.

This sequence joins TRBV6-4 and TRBJ1-2; the D is unclear. The V and J ends lost 0 bases and 5 bases respectively, with 10 bases between them. Germline lookup yields CDR1 MRHNA and CDR2 SNTAGT. The CDR3 extends over 14 amino acids. Here the CDR3 DNA reads TGTGCCAGCAGTGACTCGAGAGTCGGGTATGGCTACACCTTC. As protein: CASSDSRVGYGYTF.

This rearrangement joins TRBV29-1 to TRBJ2-5, with D perhaps TRBD1 (5 bases). The better agreement between TRBJ2-7 and the DNA end casts doubt on the J call. The CDR3 extends over 12 amino acids. Looked up from germline, CDR1 is SQVTM and CDR2 is ANQGSEA. The DNA for the CDR3 is TGCAGCGTTGCAGGGTTAGGCGACGAGCAGTACTTC. Its protein is CSVAGLGDEQYF.

The CDR3 loop reads CASASRGPGPQNEQFF. The DNA for the CDR3 is TGTGCCAGCGCAAGCCGGGGTCCAGGACCACAAAATGAGCAGTTCTTC. The genes are TRBV2 and TRBJ2-1, with a possible D match to TRBD2 (5 bases). Trimming took 8 bases from V and 7 from J, leaving 24 bases between them. The CDR3 extends over 16 amino acids. Germline CDR1 reads SNHLY; CDR2 reads FYNNEI.